Listed below are T cell receptor beta chains from one sample, sequenced in a study of cytomegalovirus exposure and HLA in healthy donors. Method: immunoSEQ multiplex PCR; TCRdb's copy keeps in-frame clones and lacks some. The table includes 85,000 to 120,000 clones, less than 85% detected once. Sequenced material: PBMCs. The receptor source for this set is a man in his forties or fifties in good health and CMV-seronegative. Each CDR3 is given with its conserved first and last residue. Each record gives: D gene, CDR3 length, V gene, J gene, clone size, CDR3 DNA, CDR3 protein. A D gene is named only where the DNA matches it firmly. Expanded clones are given a class, and other clones once, few, many or no size at all.

>TRBD1|14|TRBV6-6|TRBJ1-1|.
TGTGCCAGCAGCCTGTGGGGAAGGCAACAGGGGGCTTTCTTT
CASSLWGRQQGAFF
>TRBD1|15|TRBV6-6|TRBJ2-5|.
TGTGCCAGCAGGGTTATACGACAGGGGGCGAAGACCCAGTACTTC
CASRVIRQGAKTQYF
>TRBD1|13|TRBV10-3|TRBJ1-1|.
TGTGCCATCAGTCCCACAGGGGTCACTGAAGCTTTCTTT
CAISPTGVTEAFF
>TRBD1|18|TRBV30|TRBJ1-5|.
TGTGCCTGGAGTCCTTGGACAGGGGGCAGAAGGGGCAATCAGCCCCAGCATTTT
CAWSPWTGGRRGNQPQHF
>TRBD1|13|TRBV11-1|TRBJ1-2|.
TGTGCCAGCAGCGAGGACAGGGTCTATGGCTACACCTTC
CASSEDRVYGYTF
>TRBD1|15|TRBV15|TRBJ1-4|.
TGTGCCACCAGCAGAGCGAACAGGGGAGGTGAAAAACTGTTTTTT
CATSRANRGGEKLFF
>.|11|TRBV18|TRBJ2-2|.
TGTGCCAGCCAAAACACCGGGGAGCTGTTTTTT
CASQNTGELFF
>.|14|TRBV6-5|TRBJ1-1|.
TGTGCCAGCAGCCCCCCCCGCGGTAGTCTCGAAGCTTTCTTT
CASSPPRGSLEAFF
>.|12|TRBV7-9|TRBJ1-5|.
TGTGCCAGCAGCCAGATGGTTCAGCCCCAGCATTTT
CASSQMVQPQHF
>TRBD1|18|TRBV7-6|TRBJ1-1|.
TGTGCCAGCAGCGCTAGCCGGACAGGGGACGGGGGGAACACTGAAGCTTTCTTT
CASSASRTGDGGNTEAFF
>TRBD1|18|TRBV18|TRBJ1-4|.
TGTGCCAGCTCACCTGGCCCTGGACAGGGACCTCTTAATGAAAAACTGTTTTTT
CASSPGPGQGPLNEKLFF
>.|14|TRBV25-1|TRBJ2-1|.
TGTGCCAGCAGTGTTGCGGGGGCTTACAATGAGCAGTTCTTC
CASSVAGAYNEQFF
>.|15|TRBV6-5|TRBJ1-5|once
TGTGCCAGCAGCCCCGGAGGGAATAGCAATCAGCCCCAGCATTTT
CASSPGGNSNQPQHF
>TRBD1|15|TRBV19|TRBJ1-5|.
TGTGCCAGTAGTGCTGACAGGGCCAGCAATCAGCCCCAGCATTTT
CASSADRASNQPQHF
>TRBD1|15|TRBV15|TRBJ2-7|.
TGTGCCACCAGCGGCCTGGGACAGGCCAAATACGAGCAGTACTTC
CATSGLGQAKYEQYF
>.|14|TRBV5-8|TRBJ1-4|.
TGTGCCAGCAGTGACAGGACAGAGCGGACGAGGCTGTTTTTT
CASSDRTERTRLFF
>TRBD1|13|TRBV7-9|TRBJ1-2|.
TGTGCCAGCAGCCGGGACAGCTACTCTGGCTACACCTTC
CASSRDSYSGYTF
>TRBD2|15|TRBV5-1|TRBJ2-1|.
TGCGCCAGCAGCTTGGGGCGGGGGGGCCGCGATGAGCAGTTCTTC
CASSLGRGGRDEQFF
>.|13|TRBV27|TRBJ1-1|.
TGTGCCAGCAGTGGACAGAGGGGAGCTGAAGCTTTCTTT
CASSGQRGAEAFF
>.|15|TRBV6-1|TRBJ2-3|.
TGTGCCAGCAGGACCGGGGCTAGCGTCACAGATACGCAGTATTTT
CASRTGASVTDTQYF
>TRBD2|13|TRBV12-5|TRBJ2-5|.
TGTGCTAGCCGAGCGGGGACTCAAGAGACCCAGTACTTC
CASRAGTQETQYF
>.|14|TRBV6-4|TRBJ2-1|.
TGTGCCAGCAGCACGCAAACACAGGGAGGGGGGCAGTTCTTC
CASSTQTQGGGQFF
>.|16|TRBV13|TRBJ1-3|.
TGTGCCAGCAGCTTTTCCTTCGGGTCCGCTGGAAACGCCATATATTTT
CASSFSFGSAGNAIYF
>TRBD1|15|TRBV19|TRBJ2-7|.
TGTGCCAGTAGTATAGTCGGGACAGGGACCTACGAGCAGTACTTC
CASSIVGTGTYEQYF
>TRBD1|15|TRBV27|TRBJ2-2|.
TGTGCCAGCAGTTGGGACAGAGCGAACACCGGGGAGCTGTTTTTT
CASSWDRANTGELFF
>TRBD1|13|TRBV2|TRBJ1-2|.
TGTGCCAGCAGCCCTGGACAGGGTCTACGCTACACCTTC
CASSPGQGLRYTF
>TRBD2|16|TRBV2|TRBJ2-7|.
TGTACCAGCAGTAAAGGGAATAGCGGGGGCTCCTGGGAGCAGTACTTC
CTSSKGNSGGSWEQYF
>TRBD2|16|TRBV9|TRBJ2-2|once
TGTGCCAGCAGCTACCCTAGCGGGGGCGACACCGGGGAGCTGTTTTTT
CASSYPSGGDTGELFF
>TRBD2|16|TRBV7-3|TRBJ2-7|.
TGTGCCAGCAGCTTAACCCTAGCGGGGGGGCCTGCCGAGCAGTACTTC
CASSLTLAGGPAEQYF
>TRBD1|15|TRBV7-3|TRBJ2-5|.
TGTGCCAGCAGCTTAACGGATCAGGGGGAAGAGACCCAGTACTTC
CASSLTDQGEETQYF
>.|14|TRBV28|TRBJ1-1|.
TGTGCCAGCAGTTTTACTAGCCTCTATGGTGAAGCTTTCTTT
CASSFTSLYGEAFF
>.|13|TRBV7-6|TRBJ1-1|once
TGTGCCAGCAGCCCTCAGGGTTGGACTGAAGCTTTCTTT
CASSPQGWTEAFF
>TRBD1|17|TRBV27|TRBJ1-1|.
TGTGCCAGCAGTTTTGGTCAGGGGGCCCGACCTAGCACTGAAGCTTTCTTT
CASSFGQGARPSTEAFF
>TRBD1|15|TRBV5-1|TRBJ1-6|.
TGCGCCAGCAGCTGGGGGACAGGGCATAATTCACCCCTCCACTTT
CASSWGTGHNSPLHF
>TRBD2|13|TRBV6-1|TRBJ2-7|.
TGTGCCAGCCTTCCTAGCGGGGGCCGGGAGCAGTACTTC
CASLPSGGREQYF